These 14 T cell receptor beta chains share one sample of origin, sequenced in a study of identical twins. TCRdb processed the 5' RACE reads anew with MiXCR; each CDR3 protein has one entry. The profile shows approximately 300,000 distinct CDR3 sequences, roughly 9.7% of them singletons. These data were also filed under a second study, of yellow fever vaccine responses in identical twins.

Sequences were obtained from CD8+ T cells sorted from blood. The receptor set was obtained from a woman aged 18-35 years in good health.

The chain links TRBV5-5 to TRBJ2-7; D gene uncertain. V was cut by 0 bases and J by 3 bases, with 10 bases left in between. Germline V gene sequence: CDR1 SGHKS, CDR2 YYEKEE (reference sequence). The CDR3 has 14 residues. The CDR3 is CASSLGSIFYEQYF. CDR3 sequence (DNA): TGTGCCAGCAGCTTGGGCAGTATATTCTACGAGCAGTACTTC.

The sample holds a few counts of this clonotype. CDR3 sequence: CASSELWNTEAFF. CDR3 DNA: TGTGCCAGCAGTGAGTTATGGAACACTGAAGCTTTCTTT. The chain is built from TRBV2 and TRBJ1-1; D remains ambiguous. From germline, CDR1 is SNHLY and CDR2 FYNNEI. The V and J ends lost 3 bases and 1 base respectively, with 6 bases between them. This CDR3 spans 13 amino acids.

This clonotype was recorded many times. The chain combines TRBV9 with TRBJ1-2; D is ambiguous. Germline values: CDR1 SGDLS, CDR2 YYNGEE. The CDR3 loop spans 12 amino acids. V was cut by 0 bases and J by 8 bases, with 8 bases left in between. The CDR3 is CASSVGAGGYTF. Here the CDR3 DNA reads TGTGCCAGCAGCGTAGGGGCCGGGGGCTACACCTTC.

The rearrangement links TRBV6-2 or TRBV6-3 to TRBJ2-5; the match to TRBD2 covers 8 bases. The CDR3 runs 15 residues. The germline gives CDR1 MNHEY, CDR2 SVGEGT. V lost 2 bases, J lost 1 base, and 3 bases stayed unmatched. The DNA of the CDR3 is TGTGCCAGCAGTTACCTGGCGGGGGGCCAAGAGACCCAGTACTTC. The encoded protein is CASSYLAGGQETQYF.

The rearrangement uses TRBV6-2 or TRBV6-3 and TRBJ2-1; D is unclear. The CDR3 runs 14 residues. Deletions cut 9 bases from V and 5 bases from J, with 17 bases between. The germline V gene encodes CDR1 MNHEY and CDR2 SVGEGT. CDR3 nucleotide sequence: TGTGCCAGAAGCCAGGACCTAACCAACAATGAGCAGTTCTTC. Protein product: CARSQDLTNNEQFF.

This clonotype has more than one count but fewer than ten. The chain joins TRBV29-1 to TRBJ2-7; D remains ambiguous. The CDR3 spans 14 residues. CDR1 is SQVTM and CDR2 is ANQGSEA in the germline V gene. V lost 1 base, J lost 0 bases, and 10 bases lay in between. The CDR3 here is CSVEGVRNSYEQYF. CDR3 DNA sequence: TGCAGCGTTGAAGGTGTCAGGAACTCCTACGAGCAGTACTTC.

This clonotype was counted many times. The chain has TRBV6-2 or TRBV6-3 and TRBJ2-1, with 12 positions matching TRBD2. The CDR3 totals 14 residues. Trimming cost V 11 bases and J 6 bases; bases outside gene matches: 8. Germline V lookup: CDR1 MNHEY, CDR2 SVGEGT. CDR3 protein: CAGKTSGSGNEQFF. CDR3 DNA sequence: TGTGCCGGGAAGACTAGCGGGAGTGGCAATGAGCAGTTCTTC.

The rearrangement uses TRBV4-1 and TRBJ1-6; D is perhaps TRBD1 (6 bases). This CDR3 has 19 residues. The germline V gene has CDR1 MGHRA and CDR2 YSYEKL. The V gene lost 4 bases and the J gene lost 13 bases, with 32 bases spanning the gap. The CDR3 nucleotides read TGCGCCAGCAGCCCAGCGGGGGGGCGGGGAACCTCGGTAGAATCGCCCCTCCACTTT. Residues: CASSPAGGRGTSVESPLHF.

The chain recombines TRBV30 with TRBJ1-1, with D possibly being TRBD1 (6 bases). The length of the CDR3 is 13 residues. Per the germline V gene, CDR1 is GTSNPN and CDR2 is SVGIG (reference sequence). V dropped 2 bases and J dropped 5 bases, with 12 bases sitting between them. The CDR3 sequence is CAWSIQGETEAFF. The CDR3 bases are TGTGCCTGGAGTATACAGGGAGAGACTGAAGCTTTCTTT.

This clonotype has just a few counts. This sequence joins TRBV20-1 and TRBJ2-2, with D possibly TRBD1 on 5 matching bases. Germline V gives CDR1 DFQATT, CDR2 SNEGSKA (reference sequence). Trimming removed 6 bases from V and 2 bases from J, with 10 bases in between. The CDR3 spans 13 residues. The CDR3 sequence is CSADRLNTGELFF. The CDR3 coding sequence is TGCAGTGCCGACAGATTAAACACCGGGGAGCTGTTTTTT.

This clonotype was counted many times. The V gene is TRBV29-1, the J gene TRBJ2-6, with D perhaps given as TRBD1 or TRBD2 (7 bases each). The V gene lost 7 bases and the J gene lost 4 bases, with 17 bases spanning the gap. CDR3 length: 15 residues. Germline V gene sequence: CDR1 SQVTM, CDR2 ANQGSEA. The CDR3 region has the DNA TGCAGCGCTATTACAGGGGAGGGAGGGGCCAACGTCCTGACTTTC. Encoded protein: CSAITGEGGANVLTF.

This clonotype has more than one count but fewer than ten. The CDR3: CSADTGTDTQYF. The DNA for the CDR3 is TGCAGTGCCGACACCGGGACAGATACGCAGTATTTT. The chain links TRBV20-1 to TRBJ2-3; no clear D gene. V was trimmed by 6 bases and J by 3 bases, leaving 10 bases between them. The CDR3 is made up of 12 amino acids. CDR1 is DFQATT, CDR2 SNEGSKA, per germline (reference sequence).

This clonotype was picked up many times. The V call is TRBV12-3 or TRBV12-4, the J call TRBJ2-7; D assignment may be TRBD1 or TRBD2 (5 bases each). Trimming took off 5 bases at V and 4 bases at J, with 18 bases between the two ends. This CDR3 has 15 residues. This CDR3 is CASSPRDGTLYEQYF. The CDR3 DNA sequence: TGTGCCAGCAGTCCGAGGGACGGCACCTTGTACGAGCAGTACTTC.

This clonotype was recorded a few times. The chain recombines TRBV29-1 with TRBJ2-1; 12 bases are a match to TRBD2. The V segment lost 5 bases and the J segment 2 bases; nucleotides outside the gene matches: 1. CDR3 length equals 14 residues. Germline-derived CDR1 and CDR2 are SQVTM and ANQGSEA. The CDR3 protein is CSVLAGGPYNEQFF. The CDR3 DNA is TGCAGCGTTCTAGCGGGAGGGCCCTACAATGAGCAGTTCTTC.